The 21 T cell receptor beta chains given below trace back to one sample, sequenced in a study of immune cell composition in non-small cell lung cancer. The assay was immunoSEQ multiplex PCR, and TCRdb's table has in-frame clones only and misses some. The table has roughly 2,200 clones, roughly two thirds seen once. The sample consisted of lung tumor tissue. The receptors derive from a human donor with non-small cell lung cancer.

The rearrangement links TRBV18 to TRBJ1-3; 9 nucleotides match TRBD1. With V trimmed by 5 bases and J by 2 bases, 7 bases remained unmatched. Germline V CDR1 and CDR2: KGHSH, LQKENI. This CDR3 contains 16 residues. In DNA, the CDR3 is TGTGCCAGCTCATACGGGACAGGGTCGACTGGAAACACCATATATTTT. Translated, it gives CASSYGTGSTGNTIYF.

In DNA, the CDR3 is TGTGCCAGCAGCCTTGGGGGGGGGCGCACTGAAGCTTTCTTT. Protein: CASSLGGGRTEAFF. This chain joins TRBV7-8 and TRBJ1-1; D might be TRBD1 (6 bases). The CDR3 is 14 residues long. The V gene lost 5 bases and the J gene lost 4 bases, with 14 bases spanning the gap. Germline V gives CDR1 SGHVS, CDR2 FQNEAQ.

The chain couples TRBV28 to TRBJ2-2; 12 nucleotides line up with TRBD2. V shed 0 bases, J shed 6 bases, and the junction held 5 bases outside the gene matches. Germline V lookup: CDR1 MDHEN, CDR2 SYDVKM. The CDR3 runs to 17 residues. This CDR3 is CASSLWGLAGGPGELFF. CDR3 bases: TGTGCCAGCAGTTTATGGGGCCTAGCGGGGGGGCCCGGGGAGCTGTTTTTT.

The genes are TRBV27 and TRBJ2-7; 9 bases line up with TRBD1. The CDR3 spans 18 residues. The V and J ends lost 5 bases and 0 bases, in that order; junction bases with no gene match: 14. CDR1 is MNHEY, CDR2 SMNVEV, per germline (reference sequence). The CDR3 protein is CASSVTGGGAGVSYEQYF. Here the CDR3 DNA reads TGTGCCAGCAGTGTGACAGGGGGGGGTGCGGGAGTCTCCTACGAGCAGTACTTC.

About this clone itself: The junction differs from germline at one of its ends, possibly a read error. The DNA of the CDR3 is TGTGCCAGCAGCTTGAAACAGGTCCAAGAGACCCAGTACTTC. Encoded protein: CASSLKQVQETQYF. The rearrangement uses TRBV5-3 and TRBJ2-5, with D possibly being TRBD1 (5 bases). Being an ORF, TRBV5-3 has a function that is uncertain. The CDR3 is 14 residues long.

The rearrangement links TRBV30 to TRBJ1-5; 8 bases match TRBD1. CDR1 GTSNPN and CDR2 SVGIG come from the germline V gene (reference sequence). The CDR3 runs to 12 residues. After removal of 7 bases from V and 6 bases from J, the junction contained 5 bases not matched to a gene. For the CDR3, the DNA is TGTGCCTACGGGACAGGCACTCAGCCCCAGCATTTT. It yields the protein CAYGTGTQPQHF.

V usage is TRBV10-2 and J usage is TRBJ2-7; 11 bases are shared with TRBD2. Germline CDR1 reads WSHSY; CDR2 reads SAAADI. The V and J ends lost 2 bases and 6 bases, in that order; junction bases with no gene match: 3. The CDR3 sequence is 14 residues long. In nucleotides, the CDR3 is TGCGCCAGCAGTGAGACGCTAGCGGGAGGCGAGCAGTACTTC. It encodes CASSETLAGGEQYF.

This clone is labeled large. The gene calls are TRBV2 and TRBJ1-5; TRBD1 matches 7 bases. From germline, CDR1 is SNHLY and CDR2 FYNNEI. This CDR3 comprises 13 residues. This CDR3 is CGHPGTDNQPQHF. The DNA for the CDR3 is TGTGGACACCCCGGGACAGATAATCAGCCCCAGCATTTT.

V and J are TRBV18 and TRBJ1-1, with 11 bases fitting TRBD1. The CDR3 is made up of 16 amino acids. The germline gives CDR1 KGHSH, CDR2 LQKENI. With V trimmed by 8 bases and J by 0 bases, 8 bases remained unmatched. CDR3 amino acids: CASTGQGAGMNTEAFF. The CDR3 DNA follows: TGTGCCAGCACCGGACAGGGGGCGGGGATGAACACTGAAGCTTTCTTT.

The J gene is TRBJ2-3, the V gene TRBV6-1; D is unclear. CDR1 and CDR2 (germline): MNHNS, SASEGT. Trimming removed 5 bases from V and 2 bases from J, with 11 bases in between. The CDR3 is made up of 14 amino acids. CDR3 in DNA: TGTGCCAGCAGTAGAGGAGTGGACACAGATACGCAGTATTTT. Protein product: CASSRGVDTDTQYF.

The CDR3 DNA sequence: TGTGCCAGCAAAATGAACGGGATACATGTCAATGAGCAGTTCTTC. It specifies CASKMNGIHVNEQFF. V is TRBV2 and J is TRBJ2-1; tentatively, D is TRBD2 (5 bases). This CDR3 region has 15 residues. Germline values: CDR1 SNHLY, CDR2 FYNNEI. Trimming left V 7 bases short and J 6 bases short, with 19 bases between.

This clone was observed a single time. The chain uses TRBV7-9 and TRBJ2-3, with D possibly being TRBD2 (7 bases). The germline CDR1 and CDR2 sequences are SEHNR and FQNEAQ (reference sequence). V gave up 10 bases and J gave up 4 bases, with 30 bases separating them. This CDR3 contains 18 residues. CDR3 in amino acids: CATQERGAHVFFPDTQYF. CDR3 in DNA: TGTGCCACCCAGGAACGGGGGGCGCATGTTTTTTTCCCAGATACGCAGTATTTT.

The V gene is TRBV7-3, the J gene TRBJ2-1, with 7 bases identical to TRBD1. In germline, CDR1 is SGHTA, CDR2 FQGTGA. V shed 4 bases, J shed 8 bases, and the junction held 5 bases outside the gene matches. CDR3 size: 13 residues. CDR3 loop: CASSSGQGDEQFF. Here the CDR3 DNA reads TGTGCCAGCAGCTCCGGGCAGGGGGATGAGCAGTTCTTC. The full variable domain, with the rest looked up from reference TRBV7-3 and TRBJ2-1, is GAGVSQTPSNKVTEKGKYVELRCDPISGHTALYWYRQSLGQGPEFLIYFQGTGAADDSGLPNDRFFAVRPEGSVSTLKIQRTERGDSAVYLCASSSGQGDEQFFGPGTRLTVL.

The gene calls are TRBV7-2 and TRBJ2-5, with 10 bases fitting TRBD2. V lost 0 bases, J lost 5 bases, and 12 bases stayed unmatched. This CDR3 is 18 amino acids long. The germline gives CDR1 SGHTA, CDR2 FQGNSA. CDR3 nucleotides: TGTGCCAGCAGCTTAGCATGGGGGCTAGCGGGGGACACGGAGACCCAGTACTTC. It is translated as CASSLAWGLAGDTETQYF.

This clone was counted between two and nine times. The chain couples TRBV27 to TRBJ2-7; 11 bases line up with TRBD2. Germline V gene lookup returns CDR1 MNHEY and CDR2 SMNVEV (reference sequence). The junction had 6 bases not matched to a gene; V was cut back by 2 bases and J by 6 bases. The CDR3 runs 15 residues. The CDR3 reads CASSLQASGRLEQYF. CDR3 coding DNA: TGTGCCAGCAGTTTACAGGCTAGCGGGAGGCTCGAGCAGTACTTC.

The V and J genes are TRBV7-8 and TRBJ2-7; 12 bases line up with TRBD2. The CDR3 contains 16 residues. Germline CDR1 reads SGHVS; CDR2 reads FQNEAQ. Trimming took 5 bases from V and 4 from J; bases not matched to a gene: 9. Here the CDR3 reads CASSPSRLAGAYEQYF. DNA of the CDR3: TGTGCCAGCAGCCCGAGCCGACTAGCGGGAGCGTACGAGCAGTACTTC.

The chain recombines TRBV5-6 with TRBJ1-1, with D possibly matching TRBD1 (6 bases). Trimming took off 4 bases at V and 4 bases at J, with 14 bases between the two ends. The CDR3 is made up of 14 amino acids. The germline CDR1 and CDR2 sequences are SGHDT and YYEEEE. In DNA form, the CDR3 reads TGTGCCAGCAGCCTCCAGGGGCCCGGCACTGAAGCTTTCTTT. It encodes CASSLQGPGTEAFF.

V gene TRBV7-9 combines with J gene TRBJ2-7; TRBD1 matches at 7 bases. The trim removed 3 bases at V and 1 base at J, leaving 3 bases unmatched. The CDR3 is made up of 14 amino acids. The germline V gene has CDR1 SEHNR and CDR2 FQNEAQ (reference sequence). The CDR3 here is CASSFGDRSYEQYF. The CDR3 region has the DNA TGTGCCAGCAGCTTCGGGGACAGATCCTACGAGCAGTACTTC.

The V gene is TRBV7-2, the J gene TRBJ2-4; TRBD1 matches at 11 bases. Germline lookup yields CDR1 SGHTA and CDR2 FQGNSA. This CDR3 comprises 17 residues. The V and J ends lost 3 bases and 0 bases, in that order; junction bases with no gene match: 4. CDR3 residues: CASSFGQGAQAKNIQYF. The CDR3, as DNA: TGTGCCAGCAGCTTCGGACAGGGGGCGCAAGCCAAAAACATTCAGTACTTC.

This chain connects TRBV7-2 to TRBJ1-5; no clear D. V lost 3 bases, J lost 5 bases, and 8 bases lay in between. Germline V CDR1 and CDR2: SGHTA, FQGNSA. This CDR3 spans 13 amino acids. The CDR3 DNA reads as TGTGCCAGCAGCTTCGCCCGGGATCAGCCCCAGCATTTT. Encoded protein: CASSFARDQPQHF.

The chain carries TRBV10-3 and TRBJ2-1; maybe TRBD1 (6 bases). Looked up from germline, CDR1 is ENHRY and CDR2 is SYGVKD. V shed 3 bases and J shed 3 bases, with 12 bases lying between them. The CDR3 spans 15 residues. The CDR3 bases are TGTGCCATCAGTGACCGGGACAAGAACTACAATGAGCAGTTCTTC. It translates to CAISDRDKNYNEQFF.